One and the same sample provided the 10 T cell receptor beta chains below, sequenced in a study of spatial heterogeneity in lung cancer. One entry per CDR3 protein, called by TCRdb with MiXCR from the 5' RACE reads. Here the sample spans about 38,000 distinct CDR3 sequences, 4% to 6% being singletons. Time point reported: sample taken at primary tumor resection. TCRs were sequenced from unsorted whole RNA of tumor, nontumor lung or PBMC. The sample was PBMCs, taken at surgery. These receptor sequences come from a female donor with early-stage non-small cell lung cancer.

This clonotype was picked up many times. Here the CDR3 reads CASRGGGPPYEQYF. Written as DNA, the CDR3 is TGTGCCAGCAGGGGCGGGGGCCCTCCCTACGAGCAGTACTTC. The chain couples TRBV28 to TRBJ2-7; tentatively, D is TRBD2 (7 bases). This CDR3 comprises 14 residues. Trimming shortened V by 6 bases and J by 2 bases, and 14 bases separated the two germline ends. Per the germline V gene, CDR1 is MDHEN and CDR2 is SYDVKM.

This clonotype showed up many times. V usage is TRBV10-3 and J usage is TRBJ1-2, with D tentatively TRBD1 (6 bases). The CDR3 is 16 amino acids. Germline CDR1 is ENHRY and CDR2 is SYGVKD. The V end lost 6 bases, the J end lost 3 bases, and 20 bases lay between the germline ends. The CDR3 reads CAIRRRLGQSHYGYTF. CDR3 nucleotide sequence: TGTGCCATCAGGAGGAGGTTAGGACAGTCCCACTATGGCTACACCTTC.

This clonotype turned up a few times. The chain is built from TRBV11-3 and TRBJ2-2; 7 bases align to TRBD2. V shed 4 bases, J shed 6 bases, and the junction held 8 bases outside the gene matches. The CDR3 has 15 amino acids. Germline V gives CDR1 SGHNT, CDR2 YENEEA. This chain's CDR3 is CASSSTPGGAGELFF. CDR3 in DNA: TGTGCCAGCAGCTCGACCCCGGGGGGAGCCGGGGAGCTGTTTTTT.

This clonotype was counted between two and nine times. This rearrangement joins TRBV4-2 to TRBJ2-3; 12 positions agree with TRBD1. The CDR3 spans 23 residues. Per germline, CDR1 LGHNA and CDR2 YNFKEQ. The V segment lost 1 base and the J segment 2 bases; nucleotides outside the gene matches: 22. This chain's CDR3 is CASSQGGFASGTGGVLLTDTQYF. CDR3 nucleotides: TGTGCCAGCAGCCAAGGTGGTTTCGCTTCCGGGACAGGGGGCGTCTTACTCACAGATACGCAGTATTTT.

This clonotype was picked up many times. CDR3 sequence (DNA): TGTGCCAGCAGTGAATCCGGGGCGAACACTGAAGCTTTCTTT. Translated, it gives CASSESGANTEAFF. The chain links TRBV2 to TRBJ1-1, with D possibly being TRBD1 (5 bases). Germline CDR1 SNHLY, CDR2 FYNNEI. The CDR3 contains 14 residues. V was pared by 2 bases and J by 1 base, with 8 bases between. The whole variable domain, filled in from reference TRBV2 and TRBJ1-1, reads EPEVTQTPSHQVTQMGQEVILRCVPISNHLYFYWYRQILGQKVEFLVSFYNNEISEKSEIFDDQFSVERPDGSNFTLKIRSTKLEDSAMYFCASSESGANTEAFFGQGTRLTVV.

At least ten counts were recorded for this clonotype. This chain connects TRBV5-1 to TRBJ2-7, with D perhaps given as TRBD1 or TRBD2 (5 bases each). Germline V lookup: CDR1 SGHRS, CDR2 YFSETQ. The CDR3 length is 14 residues. The V end lost 3 bases, the J end lost 4 bases, and 14 bases lay between the germline ends. The CDR3 loop is CASSWGTVQYEQYF. The DNA for the CDR3 is TGCGCCAGCAGCTGGGGGACGGTTCAGTACGAGCAGTACTTC.

As DNA, the CDR3 is TGTGCCAGCAGTTTTCGGGGAAATTTCTACAATGAGCAGTTCTTC. It codes for CASSFRGNFYNEQFF. This chain links TRBV6-2 or TRBV6-3 with TRBJ2-1; maybe TRBD2 (5 bases). Trimming stripped 4 bases from V and 3 bases from J, with 13 bases between. CDR1 MNHEY and CDR2 SVGEGT come from the germline V gene. The CDR3 runs 15 residues.

This clonotype showed up many times. The V call is TRBV12-3 or TRBV12-4, the J call TRBJ2-1; TRBD2 matches at 8 bases. The junction had 8 bases not matched to a gene; V was cut back by 3 bases and J by 10 bases. The CDR3 runs to 14 residues. The DNA for the CDR3 is TGTGCCAGCAGTTTTCCGGGGGGGCGGCGGGAGCAGTTCTTC. Translating it yields CASSFPGGRREQFF.

This clonotype was counted many times. The rearrangement uses TRBV20-1 and TRBJ2-1; 8 positions match TRBD2. The CDR3 extends over 14 amino acids. V was pared by 1 base and J by 8 bases, with 7 bases of the junction left unmatched. Germline V lookup: CDR1 DFQATT, CDR2 SNEGSKA (reference sequence). The CDR3 sequence is CSARAPSGSDEQFF. The CDR3 region has the DNA TGCAGTGCTAGAGCCCCTAGCGGGTCCGATGAGCAGTTCTTC.

The table lists this clonotype with many counts. This chain links TRBV5-6 with TRBJ1-1; 7 bases fit TRBD1. J gave up 2 bases and V 4 bases, and 8 bases lay outside the gene matches. Looked up from germline, CDR1 is SGHDT and CDR2 is YYEEEE. The CDR3 has 15 residues. CDR3: CASSRLGQFNTEAFF. For the CDR3, the DNA is TGTGCCAGCAGCCGCCTGGGACAGTTCAACACTGAAGCTTTCTTT. Full variable domain (outside the CDR3, taken from reference TRBV5-6 and TRBJ1-1): DAGVTQSPTHLIKTRGQQVTLRCSPKSGHDTVSWYQQALGQGPQFIFQYYEEEERQRGNFPDRFSGHQFPNYSSELNVNALLLGDSALYLCASSRLGQFNTEAFFGQGTRLTVV.